This passage covers 7 T cell receptor beta chains from one sample sequenced in a study of cytomegalovirus exposure and HLA in healthy donors. The study ran its PCR with 60 Vbeta and 13 Jbeta primers. Clones were read by immunoSEQ multiplex PCR, and TCRdb kept only the in-frame ones, dropping some. The sample records roughly 45,000 clones, roughly 51% being singletons. The specimen was PBMCs. The source is a man between 60 and 70 years old in good health and CMV-seronegative.

This chain joins TRBV4-3 and TRBJ2-1; 10 positions agree with TRBD2. Trimming removed 0 bases from V and 4 bases from J; junction bases left unmatched: 9. Germline V gene lookup returns CDR1 LGHNA and CDR2 YSLEER. The CDR3 covers 18 residues. This CDR3 reads CASSQDPSGSRLYNEQFF. The CDR3 nucleotides read TGCGCCAGCAGCCAAGATCCTAGCGGGAGTCGTCTTTACAATGAGCAGTTCTTC.

The V gene is TRBV7-3, the J gene TRBJ2-3, with 7 positions matching TRBD1. V lost 8 bases and J lost 2; bases outside the gene matches: 7. Germline lookup yields CDR1 SGHTA and CDR2 FQGTGA. The CDR3 spans 14 residues. CDR3 DNA: TGTGCCAGCGCCTGGGACAGCCCCACAGATACGCAGTATTTT. It codes for CASAWDSPTDTQYF.

The rearrangement links TRBV28 to TRBJ1-2; D not resolved. The CDR3 is 13 amino acids. V lost 2 bases and J 2 bases, leaving 6 bases between the germline ends. CDR1 is MDHEN, CDR2 SYDVKM, per germline. Here the CDR3 reads CASSLQVNYGYTF. Written as DNA, the CDR3 is TGTGCCAGCAGTTTACAGGTGAACTATGGCTACACCTTC.

This clone showed up just a few times. For the CDR3, the DNA is TGTGCCAGAAGCCGCCCCGGGGGGGAGAAAGGGTACGGGGAGCTGTTTTTT. Translated: CARSRPGGEKGYGELFF. The chain combines TRBV5-3 with TRBJ2-2; 8 nucleotides line up with TRBD2. TRBV5-3 is treated as an ORF (open reading frame) with a function not yet certain. Trimming at V came to 4 bases and at J to 7 bases, leaving 15 bases not matched to a gene. This CDR3 is built from 17 residues.

The J gene is TRBJ1-1, the V gene TRBV27, with a possible D match to TRBD1 (6 bases). Germline V gene sequence: CDR1 MNHEY, CDR2 SMNVEV (reference sequence). Trimming took off 3 bases at V and 11 bases at J, with 16 bases between the two ends. The CDR3 consists of 13 residues. CDR3 amino acids: CASSFTQGSTAFF. Here the CDR3 DNA reads TGTGCCAGCAGTTTCACACAGGGTTCGACGGCTTTCTTT.

The chain uses TRBV16 and TRBJ1-1; no firm D call. Germline V lookup: CDR1 KGHSY, CDR2 FQNENV. The CDR3 extends over 16 amino acids. V was shortened by 1 base and J by 0 bases, with 12 bases between the two germline ends. The chain's CDR3 is CASSQWQFSMNTEAFF. CDR3 DNA: TGTGCCAGCAGCCAATGGCAATTCAGTATGAACACTGAAGCTTTCTTT.

This clone was detected only a few times. The chain couples TRBV6-1 to TRBJ2-7; 9 bases match TRBD1. The CDR3 is 14 amino acids. CDR1 and CDR2 (germline): MNHNS, SASEGT. V shed 6 bases and J 6 bases; nucleotides not matched to a gene: 9. CDR3 region: CASRPGQGASEQYF. CDR3 bases: TGTGCCAGCAGGCCGGGACAGGGTGCGTCCGAGCAGTACTTC.